This is a list of T cell receptor beta chains from one sample in a study of T cell responses to AZD1222 COVID-19 vaccine. Libraries were prepared by immunoSEQ multiplex PCR; TCRdb keeps only in-frame clonotypes and omits some of them. This repertoire shows under 150,000 clones, 80% to 90% found once; its top ten account for about 5.5%. The specimen was peripheral blood, collected on day 0 of AZD1222 vaccination. All receptors come from an adult in good health. CDR3s include the opening cysteine and the closing phenylalanine or tryptophan. D genes are given only for firm matches. Only part of the rows carry a size: once, few, many, or a class if the clone is expanded.

D: TRBD1; size: .; V: TRBV27; J: TRBJ2-7; CDR3: CASSLFPTGGWEQYF; DNA: TGTGCCAGCAGTTTGTTTCCGACAGGGGGCTGGGAGCAGTACTTC
D: .; size: .; V: TRBV4-2; J: TRBJ2-7; CDR3: CASSQDLSGHSSYEQYF; DNA: TGTGCCAGCAGCCAAGATCTGAGCGGCCACAGCTCCTACGAGCAGTACTTC
D: TRBD1; size: .; V: TRBV27; J: TRBJ1-1; CDR3: CASSFNRGYTEAFF; DNA: TGTGCCAGCAGTTTTAACAGGGGGTACACTGAAGCTTTCTTT
D: .; size: .; V: TRBV4-2; J: TRBJ1-4; CDR3: CASSQEDRRSELFF; DNA: TGTGCCAGCAGCCAAGAGGACCGCAGGTCCGAACTGTTTTTT
D: TRBD2; size: .; V: TRBV16; J: TRBJ2-1; CDR3: CASSQSRALAGYNEQFF; DNA: TGTGCCAGCAGCCAATCCAGAGCCCTAGCGGGTTACAATGAGCAGTTCTTC
D: .; size: .; V: TRBV2; J: TRBJ1-1; CDR3: CASRGRGAFF; DNA: TGTGCCAGCAGGGGGCGGGGAGCTTTCTTT
D: TRBD2; size: .; V: TRBV5-4; J: TRBJ2-3; CDR3: CASSPGTRDTQYF; DNA: TGTGCCAGCAGTCCGGGGACTAGGGATACGCAGTATTTT
D: .; size: .; V: TRBV19; J: TRBJ2-2; CDR3: CAGRQANTGELFF; DNA: TGTGCCGGGAGACAGGCGAACACCGGGGAGCTGTTTTTT
D: .; size: .; V: TRBV30; J: TRBJ1-3; CDR3: CAWIIPGGNTIYF; DNA: TGTGCCTGGATTATACCGGGAGGAAACACCATATATTTT
D: .; size: .; V: TRBV10-3; J: TRBJ1-2; CDR3: CAISESGGYGYTF; DNA: TGTGCCATCAGTGAGTCAGGAGGTTATGGCTACACCTTC
D: .; size: .; V: TRBV6-2/TRBV6-3; J: TRBJ2-7; CDR3: CASSYSMGGDPSSYEQYF; DNA: TGTGCCAGCAGTTACTCAATGGGGGGCGACCCCAGCTCCTACGAGCAGTACTTC
D: TRBD2; size: .; V: TRBV19; J: TRBJ2-2; CDR3: CASSTARTSSTGELFF; DNA: TGTGCCAGTAGTACGGCACGGACTAGCAGCACCGGGGAGCTGTTTTTT
D: .; size: .; V: TRBV6-1; J: TRBJ1-5; CDR3: CASSEPIPSGPQHF; DNA: TGTGCCAGCAGTGAACCCATTCCTTCGGGGCCCCAGCATTTT
D: TRBD1; size: .; V: TRBV5-1; J: TRBJ2-7; CDR3: CASPTGTGKYYEQYF; DNA: TGCGCCAGCCCAACCGGGACAGGGAAATACTACGAGCAGTACTTC
D: TRBD1; size: once; V: TRBV5-1; J: TRBJ2-1; CDR3: CASSSGPGQPLEQFF; DNA: TGCGCCAGCAGCTCGGGACCGGGACAGCCGTTGGAGCAGTTCTTC
D: .; size: .; V: TRBV5-1; J: TRBJ1-6; CDR3: CASRILDKTSSPLHF; DNA: TGCGCCAGCAGAATCCTGGACAAGACCTCTTCACCCCTCCACTTT
D: .; size: .; V: TRBV28; J: TRBJ1-3; CDR3: CASTETSGNTIYF; DNA: TGTGCCAGCACCGAGACCTCTGGAAACACCATATATTTT
D: TRBD2; size: once; V: TRBV15; J: TRBJ2-7; CDR3: CATSRDWGRTSGSPNEQYF; DNA: TGTGCCACCAGCAGAGATTGGGGTCGGACTAGCGGGAGCCCCAACGAGCAGTACTTC
D: .; size: .; V: TRBV6-2/TRBV6-3; J: TRBJ2-3; CDR3: CASSQLGTDTQYF; DNA: TGTGCCAGCAGTCAACTCGGCACAGATACGCAGTATTTT
D: TRBD1; size: .; V: TRBV29-1; J: TRBJ2-5; CDR3: CSVERQGAWETQYF; DNA: TGCAGCGTTGAGCGTCAGGGGGCGTGGGAGACCCAGTACTTC
D: .; size: .; V: TRBV9; J: TRBJ1-1; CDR3: CASSVLDGNTEAFF; DNA: TGTGCCAGCAGCGTGTTGGACGGGAACACTGAAGCTTTCTTT
D: TRBD1; size: .; V: TRBV27; J: TRBJ1-3; CDR3: CASRPTGGRGSIYF; DNA: TGTGCCAGCAGACCAACAGGGGGCCGAGGCTCCATATATTTT
D: .; size: .; V: TRBV25-1; J: TRBJ2-7; CDR3: CASSSLGSDEQYF; DNA: TGTGCCAGCAGTTCTCTGGGTAGCGACGAGCAGTACTTC
D: .; size: .; V: TRBV24-1; J: TRBJ1-2; CDR3: CATSDRDRLYYGYTF; DNA: TGTGCCACCAGTGACAGGGACCGGCTCTACTATGGCTACACCTTC
D: .; size: .; V: TRBV2; J: TRBJ1-5; CDR3: CASREGPHQPQHF; DNA: TGTGCCAGCAGGGAGGGGCCTCATCAGCCCCAGCATTTT
D: .; size: few; V: TRBV6-5; J: TRBJ2-5; CDR3: CASSYSGQGREETQYF; DNA: TGTGCCAGCAGTTACTCGGGGCAGGGGAGGGAAGAGACCCAGTACTTC
D: .; size: .; V: TRBV7-6; J: TRBJ2-7; CDR3: CASSLALGGYEQYF; DNA: TGTGCCAGCAGCTTAGCTCTGGGGGGCTACGAGCAGTACTTC
D: TRBD1; size: .; V: TRBV12-3/TRBV12-4; J: TRBJ2-7; CDR3: CASSRTGASEQYF; DNA: TGTGCCAGCAGTCGGACAGGGGCGAGCGAGCAGTACTTC
D: .; size: .; V: TRBV3-1/TRBV3-2; J: TRBJ2-7; CDR3: CASSQVGGMVGEQYF; DNA: TGTGCCAGCAGCCAAGTTGGCGGGATGGTTGGAGAGCAGTACTTC
D: TRBD1; size: .; V: TRBV27; J: TRBJ2-7; CDR3: CASSSGQGGFYEQYF; DNA: TGTGCCAGCAGTTCGGGACAGGGGGGATTCTACGAGCAGTACTTC
D: TRBD2; size: .; V: TRBV27; J: TRBJ2-7; CDR3: CASSFSGVSFGTTSGISSYEQYF; DNA: TGTGCCAGCAGTTTTTCAGGTGTTTCCTTTGGGACGACTAGCGGGATATCTTCCTACGAGCAGTACTTC
D: TRBD1; size: .; V: TRBV7-7; J: TRBJ2-1; CDR3: CASSSGTGGYNEQFF; DNA: TGTGCTAGCAGTTCCGGGACAGGGGGTTACAATGAGCAGTTCTTC
D: .; size: .; V: TRBV2; J: TRBJ1-2; CDR3: CASRGTETNYGYTF; DNA: TGTGCCAGCCGAGGGACGGAGACTAACTATGGCTACACCTTC
D: .; size: .; V: TRBV19; J: TRBJ2-1; CDR3: CASSQGYEQFF; DNA: TGTGCCAGTAGCCAGGGTTATGAGCAGTTCTTC
D: TRBD2; size: .; V: TRBV7-2; J: TRBJ2-7; CDR3: CASSISGSSYEQYF; DNA: TGTGCCAGCAGCATTAGCGGGAGTTCCTACGAGCAGTACTTC
D: TRBD2; size: .; V: TRBV4-3; J: TRBJ2-1; CDR3: CASSQELGLAGYNEQFF; DNA: TGCGCCAGCAGCCAAGAACTGGGCCTAGCGGGCTACAATGAGCAGTTCTTC
D: TRBD1; size: .; V: TRBV15; J: TRBJ2-2; CDR3: CATSSGQGATGELFF; DNA: TGTGCCACCAGCAGCGGACAGGGGGCGACCGGGGAGCTGTTTTTT
D: .; size: .; V: TRBV10-3; J: TRBJ1-4; CDR3: CAIRTDGPGGEKLFF; DNA: TGTGCCATCAGGACGGACGGCCCTGGGGGGGAAAAACTGTTTTTT
D: TRBD1; size: .; V: TRBV5-1; J: TRBJ2-7; CDR3: CASSPGQGAISYEQYF; DNA: TGCGCCAGCAGCCCAGGACAGGGGGCGATTTCCTACGAGCAGTACTTC
D: .; size: .; V: TRBV5-4; J: TRBJ2-1; CDR3: CASSLFLGSYNEQFF; DNA: TGTGCCAGCAGCTTGTTCTTGGGATCCTACAATGAGCAGTTCTTC
D: TRBD1; size: few; V: TRBV5-1; J: TRBJ2-7; CDR3: CASSLRTGAYEQYF; DNA: TGCGCCAGCAGCTTAAGGACAGGGGCCTACGAGCAGTACTTC
D: TRBD1; size: .; V: TRBV30; J: TRBJ1-6; CDR3: CAWRDRDRDHGPLHF; DNA: TGTGCCTGGAGGGACCGGGACAGGGACCATGGGCCCCTCCACTTT
D: .; size: .; V: TRBV24-1; J: TRBJ2-1; CDR3: CATSDLLRAEQFF; DNA: TGTGCCACCAGTGATTTGTTGCGGGCGGAGCAGTTCTTC
D: .; size: .; V: TRBV5-6; J: TRBJ1-1; CDR3: CASSFSQLYTEAFF; DNA: TGTGCCAGCAGCTTCAGCCAGCTTTACACTGAAGCTTTCTTT
D: .; size: .; V: TRBV5-4; J: TRBJ2-6; CDR3: CASYGSGSGANVLTF; DNA: TGTGCCAGCTATGGAAGCGGATCTGGGGCCAACGTCCTGACTTTC
D: TRBD1; size: .; V: TRBV5-8; J: TRBJ2-7; CDR3: CASTLWTGVREQYF; DNA: TGTGCCAGCACCCTCTGGACAGGGGTACGCGAGCAGTACTTC
D: .; size: large; V: TRBV7-9; J: TRBJ1-1; CDR3: CASSQSSRVGAFF; DNA: TGTGCCAGCAGCCAGTCGAGCAGGGTCGGGGCTTTCTTT
D: TRBD1; size: .; V: TRBV24-1; J: TRBJ2-2; CDR3: CATSDSGQDRGGTGELFF; DNA: TGTGCCACCAGTGATTCGGGACAGGACAGGGGCGGCACCGGGGAGCTGTTTTTT
D: .; size: .; V: TRBV28; J: TRBJ2-4; CDR3: CASSPLGGGMNIQYF; DNA: TGTGCCAGCAGTCCCTTGGGTGGAGGGATGAACATTCAGTACTTC
D: TRBD1; size: .; V: TRBV27; J: TRBJ1-2; CDR3: CASSLRDRVVVDGYTF; DNA: TGTGCCAGCAGTTTACGGGACAGGGTCGTTGTGGATGGCTACACCTTC
D: TRBD1; size: few; V: TRBV18; J: TRBJ1-3; CDR3: CASSPSGGHGGNTIYF; DNA: TGTGCCAGCTCACCGTCAGGGGGCCACGGTGGAAACACCATATATTTT
D: TRBD2; size: .; V: TRBV3-1/TRBV3-2; J: TRBJ2-1; CDR3: CASSQEAGVSPNEQFF; DNA: TGTGCCAGCAGCCAGGAAGCGGGAGTCAGTCCCAATGAGCAGTTCTTC